This TCR beta chain was obtained from a study of blood T cell repertoires in COVID-19. Turning to the study itself: Samples taken during acute and convalescent COVID-19 were collected in the United States, Italy and Spain. T cells, B-cell-depleted T cells, or PBMCs supplied cDNA or gDNA.

This clone was seen only a few times. This CDR3 region has 15 residues. Per the germline V gene, CDR1 is SGHRS and CDR2 is YFSETQ. Trimming stripped 0 bases from V and 0 bases from J, with 10 bases between. Authors' processing steps: Amplified reference gene primers provided the basis for estimating nucleated cell counts. Here immunoSEQ multiplex PCR was the method, and the copy in TCRdb shows in-frame clones only, minus some. That table is the source of V, J and clone size, and D and trimming were worked out from the DNA. The table lists 90,000 to 150,000 clones, roughly 80% of them singletons, with over 7% in the top ten.

Source material: peripheral blood. This chain uses TRBV5-1 with TRBJ2-7; perhaps TRBD2 as D (6 bases). The sequence came from a human donor in a cohort sampled during active COVID-19. The CDR3 spells CASSLDGSSSYEQYF. The CDR3 DNA reads TGCGCCAGCAGCTTGGACGGGAGTAGCTCCTACGAGCAGTACTTC.